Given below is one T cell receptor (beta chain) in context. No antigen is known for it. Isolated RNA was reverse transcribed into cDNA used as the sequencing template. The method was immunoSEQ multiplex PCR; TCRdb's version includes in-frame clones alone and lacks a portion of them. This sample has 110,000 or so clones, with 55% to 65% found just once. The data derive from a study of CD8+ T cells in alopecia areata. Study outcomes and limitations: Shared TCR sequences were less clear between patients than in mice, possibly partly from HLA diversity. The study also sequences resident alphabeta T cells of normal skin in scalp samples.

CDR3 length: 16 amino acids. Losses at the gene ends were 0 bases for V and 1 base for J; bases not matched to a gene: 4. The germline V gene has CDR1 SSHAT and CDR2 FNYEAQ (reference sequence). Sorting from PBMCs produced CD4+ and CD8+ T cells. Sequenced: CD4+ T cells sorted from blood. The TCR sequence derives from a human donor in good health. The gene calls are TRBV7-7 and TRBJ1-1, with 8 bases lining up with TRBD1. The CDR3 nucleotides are TGTGCCAGCAGCTTAGCATCAGGGGGCCCGAACACTGAAGCTTTCTTT. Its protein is CASSLASGGPNTEAFF.